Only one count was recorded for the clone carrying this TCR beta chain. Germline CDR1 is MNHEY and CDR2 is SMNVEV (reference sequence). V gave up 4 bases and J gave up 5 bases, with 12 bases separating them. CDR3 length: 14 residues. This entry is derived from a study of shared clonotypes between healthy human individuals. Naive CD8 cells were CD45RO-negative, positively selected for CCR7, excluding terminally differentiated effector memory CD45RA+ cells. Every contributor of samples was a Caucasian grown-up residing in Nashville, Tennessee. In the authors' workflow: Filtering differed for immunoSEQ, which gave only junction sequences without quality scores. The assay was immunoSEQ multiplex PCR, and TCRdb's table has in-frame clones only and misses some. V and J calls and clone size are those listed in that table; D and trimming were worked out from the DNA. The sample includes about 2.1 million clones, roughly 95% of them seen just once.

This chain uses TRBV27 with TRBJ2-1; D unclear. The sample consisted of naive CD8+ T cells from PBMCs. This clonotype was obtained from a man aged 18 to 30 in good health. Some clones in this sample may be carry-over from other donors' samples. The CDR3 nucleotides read TGTGCCAGCAGTTCGAAACTCGGGCACAATGAGCAGTTCTTC. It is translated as CASSSKLGHNEQFF.